This record covers a single T cell receptor beta chain. Its specificity is not known. Germline V gene sequence: CDR1 MNHNY, CDR2 SVGAGI (reference sequence). Trimming shortened V by 3 bases and J by 2 bases, and 10 bases separated the two germline ends. The CDR3 has 14 residues. This entry is derived from a study of cytomegalovirus exposure and HLA in healthy donors. Study results and caveats: In a later analysis, at a false discovery rate of 0.05, roughly 17,000 TCR beta sequences were associated with HLA alleles. With later analysis, a missense DCLRE1C variant became linked to TCR beta V- and J-gene trimming.

The primer mix had 60 Vbeta and 13 Jbeta primers. Produced via immunoSEQ multiplex PCR; TCRdb's table is partial and in-frame only. The repertoire holds 120,000 to 150,000 clones, with over 60% as singletons. This chain joins TRBV6-6 and TRBJ1-2; D perhaps matches TRBD1 (6 bases). The TCR originated in a woman between 45 and 65 years old in good health and CMV-seronegative. Sequencing used PBMCs. The DNA of the CDR3 is TGTGCCAGCAGTTATCGCGGGGGCAACTATGGCTACACCTTC. Protein sequence: CASSYRGGNYGYTF.